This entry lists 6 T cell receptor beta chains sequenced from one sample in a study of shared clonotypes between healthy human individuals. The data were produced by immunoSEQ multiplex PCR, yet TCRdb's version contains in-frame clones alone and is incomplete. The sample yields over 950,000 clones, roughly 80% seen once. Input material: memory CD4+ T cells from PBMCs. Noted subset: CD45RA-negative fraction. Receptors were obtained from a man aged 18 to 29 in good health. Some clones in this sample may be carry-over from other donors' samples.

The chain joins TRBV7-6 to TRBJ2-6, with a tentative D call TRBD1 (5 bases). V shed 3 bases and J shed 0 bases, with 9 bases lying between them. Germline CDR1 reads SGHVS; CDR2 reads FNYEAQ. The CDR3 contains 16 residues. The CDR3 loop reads CASSFGHYSGANVLTF. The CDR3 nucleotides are TGTGCCAGCAGCTTTGGACACTACTCTGGGGCCAACGTCCTGACTTTC.

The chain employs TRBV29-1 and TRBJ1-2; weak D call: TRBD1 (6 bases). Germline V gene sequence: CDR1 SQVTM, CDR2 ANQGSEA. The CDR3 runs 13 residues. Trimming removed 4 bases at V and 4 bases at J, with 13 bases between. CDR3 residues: CSVVGGEVYGYTF. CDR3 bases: TGCAGCGTTGTGGGGGGCGAAGTCTATGGCTACACCTTC.

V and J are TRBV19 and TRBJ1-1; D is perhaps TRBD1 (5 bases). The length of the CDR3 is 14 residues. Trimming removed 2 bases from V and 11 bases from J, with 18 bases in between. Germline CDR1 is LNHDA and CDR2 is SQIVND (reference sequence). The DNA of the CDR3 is TGTGCCAGTAGTATATCGTGGGGGGGGAGCATGGCTTTCTTT. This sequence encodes CASSISWGGSMAFF.

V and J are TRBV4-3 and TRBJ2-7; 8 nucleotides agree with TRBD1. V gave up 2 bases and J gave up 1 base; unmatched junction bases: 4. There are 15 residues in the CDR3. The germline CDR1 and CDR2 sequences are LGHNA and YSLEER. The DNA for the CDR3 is TGCGCCAGCAGCCAATTAACAGGGGGGTCCTACGAGCAGTACTTC. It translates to CASSQLTGGSYEQYF.

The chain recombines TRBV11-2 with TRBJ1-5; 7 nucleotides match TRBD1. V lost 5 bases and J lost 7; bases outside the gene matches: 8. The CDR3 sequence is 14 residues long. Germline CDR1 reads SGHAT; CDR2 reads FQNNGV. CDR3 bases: TGTGCCAGCAGCCGGACAGGTTCATGGCAGCCCCAGCATTTT. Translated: CASSRTGSWQPQHF.

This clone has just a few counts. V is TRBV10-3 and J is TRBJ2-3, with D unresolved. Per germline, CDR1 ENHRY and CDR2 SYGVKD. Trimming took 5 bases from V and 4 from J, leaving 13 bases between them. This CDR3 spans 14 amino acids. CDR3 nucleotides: TGTGCCATCAGTAGCCCAGCCGTCGCAGATACGCAGTATTTT. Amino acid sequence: CAISSPAVADTQYF.